The 25 T cell receptor beta chains below were found in one sample sequenced in a study of tumor-infiltrating lymphocytes in primary liver carcinoma. Unsorted whole blood yielded blood RNA, and germline DNA was extracted as well. From 500 ng of total RNA, TCR beta-specific cDNA was reverse-transcribed using a constant-region primer. Generation of the TCR beta libraries relied on three nested multiplex PCR rounds using slightly modified ARM-PCR. TRBV1-TRBV30 forward primers and a C-beta reverse primer were used in the first two PCR rounds, which each ran for 9 to 10 cycles. TCRdb processed the multiplex PCR reads anew with MiXCR; each CDR3 protein has one entry. The data contain just over 300,000 distinct CDR3 sequences, 50% to 75% of them singletons. The material sequenced was peripheral blood. The receptors come from a woman aged 30 to 39 with primary liver carcinoma and hepatitis B virus infection.

J is TRBJ2-2 and V is TRBV11-2; maybe TRBD2 (5 bases). This CDR3 has 15 amino acids. The germline CDR1 and CDR2 sequences are SGHAT and FQNNGV. The DNA of the CDR3 is TGTACCAACAGACTCACTAAGGACTTAACCGGGGAGCTGTTTTTT. It codes for CTNRLTKDLTGELFF.

With regard to this clonotype: A single base separates this from a much larger clone, so it may be a read error. The rearrangement links TRBV12-3 or TRBV12-4 to TRBJ2-1; D remains unclear. This CDR3 has 13 amino acids. The CDR3 DNA reads as TGTGCCAGCACCAGACGGGCCTACAAAGAGCAGTTCTTC. Residues: CASTRRAYKEQFF.

This clonotype has a count of ten or more. J is TRBJ2-7 and V is TRBV12-3 or TRBV12-4, with 11 bases that match TRBD1. V gave up 4 bases and J gave up 4 bases; unmatched junction bases: 0. The length of the CDR3 is 13 residues. CDR3 coding DNA: TGTGCCAGCAGTTGGGACAGGGGGTACGAGCAGTACTTC. It encodes CASSWDRGYEQYF.

Worth noting for this clonotype: A much larger clone lies one base from this, so it may be a read error. The V call is TRBV28, the J call TRBJ2-7; D is unclear. Germline V gene data show CDR1 as MDHEN and CDR2 as SYDVKM. This CDR3 comprises 17 residues. The germline V and J ends were trimmed by 6 bases and 3 bases, with 24 bases remaining between them. CDR3 DNA sequence: TGTGCCAGCAGCTACGCCGATAGCAGCCATGTATTCTACGAGCAGTACTTC. It codes for CASSYADSSHVFYEQYF.

This clonotype showed up just once. Being one base from a much bigger clone, this may be a read error. This chain connects TRBV6-6 to TRBJ2-4, with D perhaps matching TRBD1 or TRBD2 (5 bases each). The CDR3 contains 17 residues. Germline-derived CDR1 and CDR2 are MNHNY and SVGAGI (reference sequence). CDR3 coding DNA: TGTGTCAGCAGTTACTCACCGGGGCTAGAGGCCAAAAACATTCAGTACTTC. Amino acid sequence: CVSSYSPGLEAKNIQYF.

A word on this clonotype: With a much larger clone just one base away, this may be a read error. The chain employs TRBV6-2 or TRBV6-3 and TRBJ1-5; 10 bases match TRBD1. V lost 8 bases to trimming and J lost 9 bases; unmatched junction nucleotides: 13. The CDR3 extends over 15 amino acids. The germline V gene encodes CDR1 MNHEY and CDR2 SVGEGT. CDR3 coding DNA: TGTGCCAGCTGTAGGGACAGGGGCTCTTTAAGGCCCCAGCATTTT. It specifies CASCRDRGSLRPQHF.

Comments on this clonotype: The junction departs from the called germline gene at one end, perhaps through a read error. The chain is built from TRBV7-9 and TRBJ1-3; TRBD1 agrees at 7 bases. Germline-derived CDR1 and CDR2 are SEHNR and FQNEAQ (reference sequence). This CDR3 is 14 amino acids long. The DNA for the CDR3 is TGTGCCAGCAGCCCTACAGGGGATGGAAACACCATACATTTT. It translates to CASSPTGDGNTIHF. Full variable domain (missing parts from reference TRBV7-9 and TRBJ1-3): DTGVSQNPRHKITKRGQNVTFRCDPISEHNRLYWYRQTLGQGPEFLTYFQNEAQLEKSRLLSDRFSAERPKGSFSTLEIQRTEQGDSAMYLCASSPTGDGNTIHFGEGSWLTVV.

This clonotype was observed a handful of times. This may arise from a read error, as a much more abundant clone is one base away. V is TRBV6-1 and J is TRBJ2-2, with D tentatively TRBD1 or TRBD2 (6 bases each). This CDR3 is built from 16 residues. In germline, CDR1 is MNHNS, CDR2 SASEGT. V was clipped by 2 bases and J by 0 bases, with 10 bases between them. CDR3 amino acids: CASSEWGDTNTGELFF. The CDR3 DNA is TGTGCCAGCAGTGAATGGGGGGACACGAACACCGGGGAGCTGTTTTTT.

This clonotype was seen many times. The rearrangement uses TRBV4-1 and TRBJ2-7, with a possible D match to TRBD2 (7 bases). Germline CDR1 and CDR2: MGHRA and YSYEKL. The CDR3 extends over 15 amino acids. V gave up 0 bases and J gave up 2 bases, with 11 bases separating them. CDR3 region: CASSQDQGRAYEQYF. The CDR3 nucleotides are TGCGCCAGCAGCCAAGATCAGGGGAGGGCCTACGAGCAGTACTTC.

Worth noting for this clonotype: One end of the junction is discordant with germline, which a read error may explain. The V and J genes are TRBV20-1 and TRBJ2-2, with 11 bases lining up with TRBD2. The CDR3 spans 16 residues. The V gene's germline CDR1 is DFQATT and CDR2 SNEGSKA (reference sequence). The CDR3 loop is CIARLSGRGGTGELFF. The CDR3 DNA reads TGCATTGCTAGACTTAGCGGGAGGGGGGGCACCGGGGAGCTGTTTTTT.

The genes are TRBV6-2 or TRBV6-3 and TRBJ1-5; TRBD1 might be the D (5 bases). The CDR3 has 14 amino acids. V was trimmed by 6 bases and J by 4 bases, leaving 13 bases between them. Germline CDR1 is MNHEY and CDR2 is SVGEGT. The CDR3 reads CASSWSGPNQPQHF. Here the CDR3 DNA reads TGTGCCAGCAGCTGGTCAGGGCCAAATCAGCCCCAGCATTTT.

A note on this clonotype: This may stem from a read error, because a much larger clone lies one nucleotide away. This chain uses TRBV6-2 or TRBV6-3 with TRBJ1-5; D possibly corresponds to TRBD2 (5 bases). The J call is in doubt because the DNA end fits TRBJ2-3 better. CDR3 size: 13 residues. CDR1 is MNHEY and CDR2 is SVGEGT in the germline V gene. The CDR3 DNA reads as TGTGCCAGCAGTTACGCTAGCAATCAGCCCCAGTATTTT. Its protein is CASSYASNQPQYF.

This clonotype was observed a handful of times. The chain links TRBV5-7 to TRBJ2-1, with a tentative D call TRBD1 (6 bases). TRBV5-7 is identified as an open reading frame with a role that is uncertain. The CDR3 totals 16 residues. The germline V and J ends were trimmed by 3 bases and 0 bases, with 13 bases remaining between them. This CDR3 reads CASSCNRDNSYNEQFF. The CDR3 coding sequence is TGTGCCAGCAGCTGCAACCGGGACAACTCCTACAATGAGCAGTTCTTC.

About this clonotype itself: The junction departs from the called germline gene at one end, perhaps through a read error. The rearrangement uses TRBV11-2 and TRBJ1-2; tentative D call: TRBD1 (5 bases). Germline V lookup: CDR1 SGHAT, CDR2 FQNNGV. The CDR3 spans 12 residues. The chain's CDR3 is CVSSVGGERGTF. The CDR3 nucleotides read TGTGTCAGCAGCGTTGGGGGAGAAAGAGGCACCTTC.

This clonotype was observed at least ten times. V is TRBV12-3 or TRBV12-4 and J is TRBJ2-1; TRBD2 is a possible D gene (6 bases). V was pared by 5 bases and J by 5 bases, with 10 bases between. The CDR3 consists of 13 residues. The chain's CDR3 is CASSGGLHNEQFF. CDR3 coding DNA: TGTGCCAGCAGTGGGGGACTTCACAATGAGCAGTTCTTC.

About this clonotype: A much larger clone differs from this one at a single base, so this may be a read error. V and J are TRBV6-5 and TRBJ1-2; D call uncertain. Germline CDR1 reads MNHEY; CDR2 reads SVGAGI. The V and J ends lost 1 base and 8 bases respectively, with 8 bases between them. This CDR3 is 12 amino acids long. The DNA of the CDR3 is TGTGCCAGCAGTTACTACGGAAACGGCTACACCTTC. The encoded protein is CASSYYGNGYTF.

The genes are TRBV6-5 and TRBJ2-3; D gene ambiguous. V lost 6 bases, J lost 6 bases, and 10 bases lay in between. This CDR3 comprises 12 residues. The germline V gene encodes CDR1 MNHEY and CDR2 SVGAGI. As DNA, the CDR3 is TGTGCCAGCAGGGCCCCTTCGGATACGCAGTATTTT. Its translation is CASRAPSDTQYF.

The table lists this clonotype with a count of one. A clone one base away is much larger, so this may be a read error. As DNA, the CDR3 is TGCAGCGTTGAGGGAGGGGGCGAAGACACATATACGCAGTATTTT. It encodes CSVEGGGEDTYTQYF. This sequence joins TRBV29-1 and TRBJ2-3; D may be TRBD1 or TRBD2 (7 bases each). Germline loops: CDR1 SQVTM, CDR2 ANQGSEA. CDR3 length equals 15 residues.

This clonotype was seen ten or more times. This chain connects TRBV29-1 to TRBJ2-3; 9 nucleotides align to TRBD2. CDR1 and CDR2 (germline): SQVTM, ANQGSEA. This CDR3 has 11 residues. Unmatched junction bases numbered 0, after V lost 6 bases and J lost 5 bases. The CDR3 is CSVLAGDTQYF. CDR3 in DNA: TGCAGCGTACTAGCGGGAGATACGCAGTATTTT.

This clonotype was found many times. The J gene is TRBJ2-3, the V gene TRBV29-1; 12 bases are a match to TRBD2. Unmatched junction bases numbered 6, after V lost 1 base and J lost 4 bases. CDR3 length: 16 amino acids. Germline V gene data show CDR1 as SQVTM and CDR2 as ANQGSEA. The CDR3 region has the DNA TGCAGCGTTGAAGGCCTAGCGGGGGGGACAGCAGATACGCAGTATTTT. This codes for CSVEGLAGGTADTQYF.

Comment on this clonotype: The CDR3 ends on some other residue instead of the conserved phenylalanine or tryptophan, so this is likely a read error. The J gene is TRBJ1-1, the V gene TRBV6-6; 8 bases align to TRBD1. This CDR3 has 17 residues. CDR1 and CDR2 (germline): MNHNY, SVGAGI (reference sequence). The V segment lost 2 bases and the J segment 5 bases; nucleotides outside the gene matches: 13. The CDR3 loop reads CASSYGDPRGQVTEAFY. DNA of the CDR3: TGTGCCAGCAGTTACGGAGACCCCAGGGGGCAGGTAACTGAAGCTTTCTAT.

About this clonotype: A much larger clonotype is one base distant, so this may be a read error. The chain recombines TRBV12-3 or TRBV12-4 with TRBJ2-5; D may be TRBD2 (6 bases). This CDR3 contains 14 residues. The CDR3 region has the DNA TGTGCCAGCAGCCTGTCCGGGAGCGAAGAGGCCCAGTACTTC. It translates to CASSLSGSEEAQYF.

The genes are TRBV12-3 or TRBV12-4 and TRBJ2-5; 9 bases are a match to TRBD1. This CDR3 is 15 amino acids long. J gave up 4 bases and V 5 bases, and 8 bases lay outside the gene matches. CDR3: CASSLPQGAGETQYF. The CDR3 DNA reads as TGTGCCAGCAGTCTCCCACAGGGGGCAGGAGAGACCCAGTACTTC.

V and J are TRBV4-1 and TRBJ1-2; unclear D gene. Trimming left V 4 bases short and J 4 bases short, with 22 bases between. Germline V gene sequence: CDR1 MGHRA, CDR2 YSYEKL. This CDR3 has 17 residues. CDR3 amino acids: CASSLREAMGVPYGYTF. The CDR3 DNA reads as TGCGCCAGCAGCCTTCGGGAAGCCATGGGAGTTCCCTATGGCTACACCTTC.

This clonotype was picked up one time. An end of the junction differs from the germline gene, which may be a read error. The rearrangement links TRBV4-3 to TRBJ2-1; the D is unclear. This CDR3 comprises 16 residues. Germline V CDR1 and CDR2: LGHNA, YSLEER. CDR3 DNA: TGCGCCAACAGCCAAGATGCTGGAAGCTCCTACAATGGGCAGTTCTTC. Translation: CANSQDAGSSYNGQFF.